This T cell receptor beta chain was observed in a study of glioma-infiltrating T cells after dendritic cell vaccination. As to time point: after dendritic cell vaccination, including at tumor progression/relapse. Here immunoSEQ multiplex PCR was the method, and the copy in TCRdb shows in-frame clones only, minus some. The sample holds approximately 85,000 clones, 85% seen once. The CDR3 length is 14 residues. V was cut by 1 base and J by 6 bases, with 11 bases left in between. CDR1 and CDR2 from the germline V gene are SGHKS and YYEKEE (reference sequence). The source of this sequence is a human donor with glioblastoma. V and J are TRBV5-5 and TRBJ2-1, with D possibly matching TRBD1 (5 bases). The starting material was blood, obtained after dendritic cell vaccination. CDR3 in DNA: TGTGCCAGCAGCTTGCAGGGTTCCAGCAATGAGCAGTTCTTC. This codes for CASSLQGSSNEQFF.